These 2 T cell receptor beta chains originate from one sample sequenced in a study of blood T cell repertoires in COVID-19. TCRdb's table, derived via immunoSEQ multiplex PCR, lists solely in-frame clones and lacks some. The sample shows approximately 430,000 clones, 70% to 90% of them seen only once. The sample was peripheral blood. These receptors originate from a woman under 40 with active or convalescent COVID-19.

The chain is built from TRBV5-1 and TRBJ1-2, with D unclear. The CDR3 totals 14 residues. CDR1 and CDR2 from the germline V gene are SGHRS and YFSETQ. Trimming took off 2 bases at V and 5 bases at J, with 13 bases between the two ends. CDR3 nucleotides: TGCGCCAGCAGCTTTGAAGCGGGGAAGTATGGCTACACCTTC. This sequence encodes CASSFEAGKYGYTF.

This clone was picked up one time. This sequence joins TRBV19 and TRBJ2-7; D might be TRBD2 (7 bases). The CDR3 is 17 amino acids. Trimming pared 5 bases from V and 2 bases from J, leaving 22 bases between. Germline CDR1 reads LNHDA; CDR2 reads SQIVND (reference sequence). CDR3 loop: CASSPEGGDIGTYEQYF. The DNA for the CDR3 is TGTGCCAGTAGTCCCGAGGGGGGGGACATAGGAACCTACGAGCAGTACTTC.